Presented here are 28 T cell receptor beta chains from one specimen sequenced in a study of shared clonotypes between healthy human individuals. Assay: immunoSEQ multiplex PCR; the TCRdb copy retains only in-frame clones and omits some. The sample holds about 1.1 million clones, roughly 74% seen once. The sample consisted of memory CD4+ T cells from PBMCs. Subset defined: CD45RA-negative fraction. These TCRs come from a man aged 18 to 29 in good health. Some clones in this sample may be carry-over from other donors' samples.

This chain joins TRBV27 and TRBJ1-2; tentative D call: TRBD1 (5 bases). There are 16 residues in the CDR3. In germline, CDR1 is MNHEY, CDR2 SMNVEV (reference sequence). V lost 4 bases to trimming and J lost 2 bases, with 17 bases between them. The CDR3 DNA follows: TGTGCCAGCAGTTCCACGGGGCGTGGCACAAACTATGGCTACACCTTC. It specifies CASSSTGRGTNYGYTF.

This rearrangement joins TRBV7-8 to TRBJ2-2; D not resolved. CDR1 and CDR2 from the germline V gene are SGHVS and FQNEAQ. Between the trimmed V and J ends, which lost 1 base and 4 bases, there was a span of 13 bases. The CDR3 has 16 amino acids. The CDR3 loop is CASSLVPAPFTGELFF. The CDR3, as DNA: TGTGCCAGCAGCTTAGTCCCAGCTCCTTTCACCGGGGAGCTGTTTTTT. The full variable domain, in which reference TRBV7-8 and TRBJ2-2 provide the parts outside the CDR3, is GAGVSQSPRYKVAKRGQDVALRCDPISGHVSLFWYQQALGQGPEFLTYFQNEAQLDKSGLPSDRFFAERPEGSVSTLKIQRTQQEDSAVYLCASSLVPAPFTGELFFGEGSRLTVL.

The chain combines TRBV2 with TRBJ2-1, with D possibly being TRBD2 (6 bases). Between the trimmed V and J ends, which lost 6 bases and 5 bases, there was a span of 17 bases. The V gene's germline CDR1 is SNHLY and CDR2 FYNNEI. The CDR3 has 15 residues. CDR3 amino acids: CASRLRGDANNEQFF. The CDR3 nucleotides are TGTGCCAGCAGATTGCGGGGAGATGCCAACAATGAGCAGTTCTTC.

CDR3 sequence: CASSSRYSGANVLTF. The CDR3 nucleotides read TGTGCCAGCAGTTCACGGTACTCTGGGGCCAACGTCCTGACTTTC. The chain is built from TRBV28 and TRBJ2-6; D is uncertain. Trimming took 4 bases from V and 0 from J, leaving 7 bases between them. Per germline, CDR1 MDHEN and CDR2 SYDVKM. This CDR3 is built from 15 residues. Variable domain in full (rest from reference TRBV28 and TRBJ2-6): DVKVTQSSRYLVKRTGEKVFLECVQDMDHENMFWYRQDPGLGLRLIYFSYDVKMKEKGDIPEGYSVSREKKERFSLILESASTNQTSMYLCASSSRYSGANVLTFGAGSRLTVL.

The chain is built from TRBV6-1 and TRBJ2-1; D perhaps matches TRBD1 (7 bases). Trimming removed 4 bases from V and 8 bases from J, with 33 bases in between. The V gene's germline CDR1 is MNHNS and CDR2 SASEGT. The CDR3 has 20 amino acids. CDR3 coding DNA: TGTGCCAGCAGTGGAACGGGCAGGGGGGTTACTAAACAGCTCGGTGATGAGCAGTTCTTC. This encodes CASSGTGRGVTKQLGDEQFF.

The chain joins TRBV28 to TRBJ2-7; 10 bases line up with TRBD1. The germline CDR1 and CDR2 sequences are MDHEN and SYDVKM. CDR3 length: 15 residues. The V gene end was trimmed by 5 bases and the J gene end by 3 bases; junction bases not matched to a gene: 7. CDR3 DNA: TGTGCCAGCAGTACTTCCGGGACAGGGGACTACGAGCAGTACTTC. Translating gives CASSTSGTGDYEQYF.

The chain uses TRBV18 and TRBJ1-4; 9 nucleotides match TRBD1. The germline gives CDR1 KGHSH, CDR2 LQKENI. This CDR3 region has 14 residues. Germline trimming cut 4 bases from V and 9 bases from J; bases unmatched to any gene: 6. As DNA, the CDR3 is TGTGCCAGCTCACAGGGGGACAGGGAAAAAAAACTGTTTTTT. Its protein is CASSQGDREKKLFF.

The chain uses TRBV29-1 and TRBJ1-2; tentatively, D is TRBD1 (5 bases). V was trimmed by 0 bases and J by 8 bases, leaving 16 bases between them. Germline V gene sequence: CDR1 SQVTM, CDR2 ANQGSEA. The CDR3 has 14 residues. CDR3 DNA sequence: TGCAGCGTTGAAGATCTCCGCAGGGAGTGGGGCTACACCTTC. Encoded protein: CSVEDLRREWGYTF.

This clone was seen just once. The chain employs TRBV6-1 and TRBJ1-2, with 12 nucleotides matching TRBD1. In germline, CDR1 is MNHNS, CDR2 SASEGT. The ends lost 3 bases at V and 7 bases at J; junction bases unmatched: 3. The length of the CDR3 is 14 residues. As DNA, the CDR3 is TGTGCCAGCAGTGAGGGACAGGGGGCCTCTGGCTACACCTTC. This gives the protein CASSEGQGASGYTF.

J is TRBJ2-1 and V is TRBV13; 8 bases fit TRBD2. Germline CDR1 PRHDT, CDR2 FYEKMQ (reference sequence). J gave up 2 bases and V 3 bases, and 9 bases lay outside the gene matches. There are 17 residues in the CDR3. The CDR3 region has the DNA TGTGCCAGCAGCTTTAGGGCTAGCGGGCCTCCCTACAATGAGCAGTTCTTC. The encoded protein is CASSFRASGPPYNEQFF.

The chain combines TRBV19 with TRBJ2-7, with D possibly matching TRBD2 (6 bases). Germline V gene data show CDR1 as LNHDA and CDR2 as SQIVND (reference sequence). This CDR3 has 15 residues. Trimming left V 8 bases short and J 0 bases short, with 17 bases between. The CDR3 protein is CASGVRTTNSYEQYF. In DNA form, the CDR3 reads TGTGCCAGTGGAGTAAGGACTACTAACTCCTACGAGCAGTACTTC.

As regards this clone: The same CDR3 arises from other DNA sequences in this sample as well. V gene TRBV5-1 combines with J gene TRBJ2-3, with 9 nucleotides matching TRBD2. This CDR3 region has 15 residues. Germline lookup yields CDR1 SGHRS and CDR2 YFSETQ. Trimming cost V 0 bases and J 5 bases; bases outside gene matches: 4. DNA of the CDR3: TGCGCCAGCAGCTTGGCCGGTAGCGGGGGAGATACGCAGTATTTT. Encoded protein: CASSLAGSGGDTQYF.

The chain carries TRBV7-8 and TRBJ1-1, with 11 positions matching TRBD1. The CDR3 loop spans 14 amino acids. The V gene's germline CDR1 is SGHVS and CDR2 FQNEAQ. Trimming took 1 base from V and 8 from J; bases not matched to a gene: 3. CDR3 sequence: CASSLDWDRGEAFF. The CDR3 nucleotides read TGTGCCAGCAGCTTAGATTGGGACAGGGGGGAAGCTTTCTTT. Full variable domain (missing parts from reference TRBV7-8 and TRBJ1-1): GAGVSQSPRYKVAKRGQDVALRCDPISGHVSLFWYQQALGQGPEFLTYFQNEAQLDKSGLPSDRFFAERPEGSVSTLKIQRTQQEDSAVYLCASSLDWDRGEAFFGQGTRLTVV.

As regards this clone: A single base separates this from a much larger clone, so it may be a read error. Other DNA sequences in the sample encode the same CDR3. The J gene is TRBJ1-2, the V gene TRBV5-8; D uncertain. Germline CDR1 is SGHTS and CDR2 is YDEGEE. V was cut by 0 bases and J by 4 bases, with 1 base left in between. This CDR3 is built from 11 residues. This CDR3 reads CASSLGYGYTF. As DNA, the CDR3 is TGTGCCAGCAGCTTGGGCTATGGCTACACCTTC. The whole variable domain, remainder taken from reference TRBV5-8 and TRBJ1-2, is EAGVTQSPTHLIKTRGQQATLRCSPISGHTSVYWYQQALGLGLQFLLWYDEGEERNRGNFPPRFSGRQFPNYSSELNVNALELEDSALYLCASSLGYGYTFGSGTRLTVV.

This chain links TRBV7-2 with TRBJ2-2, with no clear D. V lost 11 bases, J lost 1 base, and 14 bases lay in between. The length of the CDR3 is 14 residues. Germline V gene lookup returns CDR1 SGHTA and CDR2 FQGNSA. CDR3: CAWARAWNTGELFF. The CDR3 DNA follows: TGTGCCTGGGCCCGGGCGTGGAACACCGGGGAGCTGTTTTTT.

The rearrangement joins TRBV5-6 to TRBJ1-3; no definite D call. CDR1 is SGHDT, CDR2 YYEEEE, per germline. CDR3 length: 12 amino acids. V gave up 2 bases and J gave up 4 bases, with 4 bases separating them. The CDR3: CASSFGGNTIYF. CDR3 nucleotide sequence: TGTGCCAGCAGCTTTGGGGGAAACACCATATATTTT.

The V and J genes are TRBV5-1 and TRBJ1-3; the D gene is possibly TRBD1 (6 bases). The germline V and J ends were trimmed by 4 bases and 0 bases, with 14 bases remaining between them. The CDR3 length is 16 residues. In germline, CDR1 is SGHRS, CDR2 YFSETQ. The CDR3 DNA follows: TGCGCCAGCAGCGAACAGGGACCGAACTCTGGAAACACCATATATTTT. This gives the protein CASSEQGPNSGNTIYF.

This clone showed up just once. The chain is built from TRBV5-1 and TRBJ1-5; a weak D match, TRBD1 (5 bases). The CDR3 sequence is 14 residues long. Germline CDR1 SGHRS, CDR2 YFSETQ. Trimming removed 0 bases at V and 7 bases at J, with 11 bases between. The CDR3: CASSLGGSDQPQHF. The CDR3 DNA is TGCGCCAGCAGCTTGGGGGGGTCTGACCAGCCCCAGCATTTT.

V and J are TRBV9 and TRBJ2-1; 11 nucleotides line up with TRBD2. The V segment lost 2 bases and the J segment 8 bases; nucleotides outside the gene matches: 3. This CDR3 has 14 residues. Germline V gives CDR1 SGDLS, CDR2 YYNGEE. The CDR3 is CASSVTSGVDEQFF. The CDR3 bases are TGTGCCAGCAGCGTGACTAGCGGGGTGGATGAGCAGTTCTTC.

The chain couples TRBV5-1 to TRBJ2-5; possibly TRBD1 or TRBD2 for D (6 bases each). The germline V and J ends were trimmed by 6 bases and 1 base, with 19 bases remaining between them. The CDR3 is made up of 16 amino acids. Germline V CDR1 and CDR2: SGHRS, YFSETQ. The DNA of the CDR3 is TGCGCCAGCACCCCACTTGTCTCGGGGGCCCAAGAGACCCAGTACTTC. As protein: CASTPLVSGAQETQYF. The full variable domain, its missing parts supplied by reference TRBV5-1 and TRBJ2-5, is KAGVTQTPRYLIKTRGQQVTLSCSPISGHRSVSWYQQTPGQGLQFLFEYFSETQRNKGNFPGRFSGRQFSNSRSEMNVSTLELGDSALYLCASTPLVSGAQETQYFGPGTRLLVL.

The V gene is TRBV7-2, the J gene TRBJ2-7; TRBD2 matches 7 bases. The CDR3 has 13 amino acids. The ends lost 5 bases at V and 8 bases at J; junction bases unmatched: 9. The germline gives CDR1 SGHTA, CDR2 FQGNSA. The CDR3 reads CASSPPGSGKQYF. The DNA of the CDR3 is TGTGCCAGCAGCCCACCGGGGAGCGGGAAGCAGTACTTC.

This sequence joins TRBV6-4 and TRBJ1-1; D unresolved. The CDR3 contains 13 residues. The germline V gene encodes CDR1 MRHNA and CDR2 SNTAGT. V dropped 4 bases and J dropped 0 bases, with 6 bases sitting between them. The DNA for the CDR3 is TGTGCCAGCAGTGGGCAGATGAACACTGAAGCTTTCTTT. Translated: CASSGQMNTEAFF.

With regard to this clone: Other nucleotide sequences from this sample produce the same CDR3. This chain links TRBV7-3 with TRBJ2-7, with 7 bases aligning to TRBD1. Germline V gene sequence: CDR1 SGHTA, CDR2 FQGTGA. J was trimmed by 0 bases and V by 0 bases; bases with no gene match: 2. The CDR3 is made up of 15 amino acids. CDR3 nucleotide sequence: TGTGCCAGCAGCTTAACAGGGGGCGACTCCTACGAGCAGTACTTC. This encodes CASSLTGGDSYEQYF.

The chain uses TRBV19 and TRBJ1-1; D gene ambiguous. There are 13 residues in the CDR3. CDR1 is LNHDA, CDR2 SQIVND, per germline (reference sequence). V was shortened by 9 bases and J by 3 bases, with 14 bases between the two germline ends. CDR3 residues: CASITTSYTEAFF. Written as DNA, the CDR3 is TGTGCCAGCATAACTACCTCCTACACTGAAGCTTTCTTT.

The chain is built from TRBV29-1 and TRBJ2-6, with D unclear. The germline CDR1 and CDR2 sequences are SQVTM and ANQGSEA. V was clipped by 7 bases and J by 6 bases, with 4 bases between them. This CDR3 contains 10 residues. The CDR3 DNA reads as TGCAGCGGCCAGGCCAACGTCCTGACTTTC. Residues: CSGQANVLTF. The full variable domain, with the rest looked up from reference TRBV29-1 and TRBJ2-6, is SAVISQKPSRDICQRGTSLTIQCQVDSQVTMMFWYRQQPGQSLTLIATANQGSEATYESGFVIDKFPISRPNLTFSTLTVSNMSPEDSSIYLCSGQANVLTFGAGSRLTVL.

J is TRBJ2-1 and V is TRBV7-2, with D perhaps matching TRBD2 (6 bases). Germline CDR1 reads SGHTA; CDR2 reads FQGNSA. V was trimmed by 5 bases and J by 5 bases, leaving 22 bases between them. The CDR3 length is 17 residues. The CDR3 nucleotides are TGTGCCAGCAGCCTACAAGGTTCACAGCGGGTAGACAATGAGCAGTTCTTC. Protein sequence: CASSLQGSQRVDNEQFF.

The table lists this clone with a count of one. J is TRBJ2-1 and V is TRBV11-2, with TRBD2 matching over 9 bases. This CDR3 is built from 16 residues. Trimming at V came to 5 bases and at J to 6 bases, leaving 11 bases not matched to a gene. The germline V gene encodes CDR1 SGHAT and CDR2 FQNNGV. CDR3 protein: CASSTISGSRGNEQFF. DNA of the CDR3: TGTGCCAGCAGCACTATTAGCGGGAGTAGGGGCAATGAGCAGTTCTTC.

The V gene is TRBV9, the J gene TRBJ2-1, with D possibly matching TRBD2 (5 bases). Trimming pared 5 bases from V and 9 bases from J, leaving 18 bases between. The CDR3 spans 14 residues. Germline CDR1 reads SGDLS; CDR2 reads YYNGEE. The CDR3, as DNA: TGTGCCAGCAGTGGCCCGGGGAACAGCGTTGAGCAGTTCTTC. This sequence encodes CASSGPGNSVEQFF.